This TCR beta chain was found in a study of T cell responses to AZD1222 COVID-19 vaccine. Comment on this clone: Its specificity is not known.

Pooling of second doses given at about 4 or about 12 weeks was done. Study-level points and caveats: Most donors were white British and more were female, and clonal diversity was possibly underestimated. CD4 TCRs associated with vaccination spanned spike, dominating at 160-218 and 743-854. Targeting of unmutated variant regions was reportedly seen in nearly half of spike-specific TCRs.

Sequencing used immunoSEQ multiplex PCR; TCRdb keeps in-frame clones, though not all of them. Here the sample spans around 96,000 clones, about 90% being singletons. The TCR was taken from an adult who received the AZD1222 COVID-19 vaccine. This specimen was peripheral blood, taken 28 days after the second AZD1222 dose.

Written as DNA, the CDR3 is TGTGCCAGCAGCCCTCAGGTGGACTATGGCTACACCTTC. It codes for CASSPQVDYGYTF. The J gene is TRBJ1-2, the V gene TRBV14; D remains unclear. V lost 4 bases and J 3 bases, leaving 9 bases between the germline ends. This CDR3 comprises 13 residues. CDR1 and CDR2 (germline): SGHDN, FVKESK.